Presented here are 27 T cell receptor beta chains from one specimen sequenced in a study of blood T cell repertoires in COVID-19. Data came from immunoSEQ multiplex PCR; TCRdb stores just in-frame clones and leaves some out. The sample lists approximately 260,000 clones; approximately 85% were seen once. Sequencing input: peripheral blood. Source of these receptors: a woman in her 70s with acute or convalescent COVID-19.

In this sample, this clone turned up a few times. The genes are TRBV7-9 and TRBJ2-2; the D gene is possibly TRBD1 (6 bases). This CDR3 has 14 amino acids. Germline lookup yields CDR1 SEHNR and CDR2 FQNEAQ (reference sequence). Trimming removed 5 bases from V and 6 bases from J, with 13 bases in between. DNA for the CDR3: TGTGCCAGCAGCCAGGGGCTTAGCCCCGGGGAGCTGTTTTTT. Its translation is CASSQGLSPGELFF.

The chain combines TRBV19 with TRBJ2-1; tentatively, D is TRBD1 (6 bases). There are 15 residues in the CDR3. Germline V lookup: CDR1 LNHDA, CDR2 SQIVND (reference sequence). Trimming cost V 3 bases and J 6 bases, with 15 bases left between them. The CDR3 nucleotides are TGTGCCAGTAGTATTCCAGGGAAAGGGGGCAATGAGCAGTTCTTC. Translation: CASSIPGKGGNEQFF.

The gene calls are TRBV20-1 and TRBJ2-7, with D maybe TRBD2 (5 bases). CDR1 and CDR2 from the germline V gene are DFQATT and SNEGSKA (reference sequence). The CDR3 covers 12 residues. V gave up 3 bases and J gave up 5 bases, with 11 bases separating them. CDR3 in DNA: TGCAGTGCTAGTCGGGGTCCGAACGAGCAGTACTTC. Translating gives CSASRGPNEQYF.

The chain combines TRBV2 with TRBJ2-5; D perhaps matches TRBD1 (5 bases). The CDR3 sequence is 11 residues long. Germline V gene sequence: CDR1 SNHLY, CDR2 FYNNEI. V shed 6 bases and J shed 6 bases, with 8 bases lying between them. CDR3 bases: TGTGCCAGCAGGACAGAGCAGACCCAGTACTTC. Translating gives CASRTEQTQYF.

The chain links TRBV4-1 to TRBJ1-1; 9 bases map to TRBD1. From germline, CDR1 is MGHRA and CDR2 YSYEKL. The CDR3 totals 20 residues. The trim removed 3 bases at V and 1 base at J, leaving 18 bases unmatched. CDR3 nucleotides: TGCGCCAGCAGCCACCCCTCTCTAGCCTCACAGGGGGCGGGGAACACTGAAGCTTTCTTT. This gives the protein CASSHPSLASQGAGNTEAFF.

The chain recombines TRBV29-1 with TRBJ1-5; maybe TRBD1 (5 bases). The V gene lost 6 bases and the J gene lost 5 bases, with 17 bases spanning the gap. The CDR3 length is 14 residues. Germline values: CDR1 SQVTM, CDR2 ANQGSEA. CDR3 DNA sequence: TGCAGCGTGGGTGGGCAGGGTATTGATCAGCCCCAGCATTTT. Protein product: CSVGGQGIDQPQHF.

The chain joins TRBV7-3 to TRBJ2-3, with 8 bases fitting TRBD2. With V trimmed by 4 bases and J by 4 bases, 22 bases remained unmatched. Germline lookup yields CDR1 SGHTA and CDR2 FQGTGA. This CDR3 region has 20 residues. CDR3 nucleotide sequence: TGTGCCAGCAGCTCTAAGGCGCCATTGCTCGGCGGGGGGAACGCAGATACGCAGTATTTT. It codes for CASSSKAPLLGGGNADTQYF.

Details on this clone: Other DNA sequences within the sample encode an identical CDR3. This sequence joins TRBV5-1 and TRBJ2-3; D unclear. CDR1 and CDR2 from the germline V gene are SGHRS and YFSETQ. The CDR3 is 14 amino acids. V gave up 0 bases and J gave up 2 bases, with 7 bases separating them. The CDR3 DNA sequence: TGCGCCAGCAGCTTGGGGGCTTCCACAGATACGCAGTATTTT. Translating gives CASSLGASTDTQYF. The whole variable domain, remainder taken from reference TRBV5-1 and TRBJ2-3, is KAGVTQTPRYLIKTRGQQVTLSCSPISGHRSVSWYQQTPGQGLQFLFEYFSETQRNKGNFPGRFSGRQFSNSRSEMNVSTLELGDSALYLCASSLGASTDTQYFGPGTRLTVL.

The CDR3 is CASSLNSGGLRDTQYF. In nucleotides, the CDR3 is TGTGCCAGCAGCTTAAATAGCGGGGGGCTCCGAGATACGCAGTATTTT. This sequence joins TRBV13 and TRBJ2-3; 10 bases are shared with TRBD2. V dropped 2 bases and J dropped 5; count of bases not matched to a gene: 7. CDR1 PRHDT and CDR2 FYEKMQ come from the germline V gene (reference sequence). CDR3 length: 16 amino acids.

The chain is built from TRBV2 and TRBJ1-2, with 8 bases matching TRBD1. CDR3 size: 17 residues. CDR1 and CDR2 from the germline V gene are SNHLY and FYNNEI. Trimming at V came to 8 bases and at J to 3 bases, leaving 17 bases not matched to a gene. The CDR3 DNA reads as TGTGCCAGCTCCAGCCTCCGACTCAGGGGGCGCGACTATGGCTACACCTTC. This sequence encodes CASSSLRLRGRDYGYTF.

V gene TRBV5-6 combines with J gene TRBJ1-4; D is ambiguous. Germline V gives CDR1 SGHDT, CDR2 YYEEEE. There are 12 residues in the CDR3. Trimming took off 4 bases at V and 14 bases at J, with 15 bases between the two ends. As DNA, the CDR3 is TGTGCCAGCAGCGCGGGGTCCCAGGACCTGTTTTTT. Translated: CASSAGSQDLFF. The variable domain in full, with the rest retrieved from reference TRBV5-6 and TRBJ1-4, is DAGVTQSPTHLIKTRGQQVTLRCSPKSGHDTVSWYQQALGQGPQFIFQYYEEEERQRGNFPDRFSGHQFPNYSSELNVNALLLGDSALYLCASSAGSQDLFFGSGTQLSVL.

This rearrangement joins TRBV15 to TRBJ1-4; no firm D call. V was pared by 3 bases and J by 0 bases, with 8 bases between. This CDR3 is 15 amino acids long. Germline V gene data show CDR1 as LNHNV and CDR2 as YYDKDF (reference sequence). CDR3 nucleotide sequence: TGTGCCACCAGCAGTGACGGGGCAACTAATGAAAAACTGTTTTTT. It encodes CATSSDGATNEKLFF. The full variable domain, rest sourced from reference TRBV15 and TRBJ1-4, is DAMVIQNPRYQVTQFGKPVTLSCSQTLNHNVMYWYQQKSSQAPKLLFHYYDKDFNNEADTPDNFQSRRPNTSFCFLDIRSPGLGDTAMYLCATSSDGATNEKLFFGSGTQLSVL.

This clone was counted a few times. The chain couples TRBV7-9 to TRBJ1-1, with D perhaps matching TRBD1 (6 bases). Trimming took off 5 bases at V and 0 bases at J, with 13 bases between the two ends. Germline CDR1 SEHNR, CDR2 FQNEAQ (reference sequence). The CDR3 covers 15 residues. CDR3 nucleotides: TGTGCCAGCAGCCGCCTAGGGACAATGAACACTGAAGCTTTCTTT. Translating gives CASSRLGTMNTEAFF.

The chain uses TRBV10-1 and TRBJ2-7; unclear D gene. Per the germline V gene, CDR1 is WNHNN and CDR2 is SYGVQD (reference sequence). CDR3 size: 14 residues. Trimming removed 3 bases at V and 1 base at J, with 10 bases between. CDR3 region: CASSDSPQSYEQYF. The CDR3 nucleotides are TGCGCCAGCAGTGATTCTCCCCAGTCCTACGAGCAGTACTTC.

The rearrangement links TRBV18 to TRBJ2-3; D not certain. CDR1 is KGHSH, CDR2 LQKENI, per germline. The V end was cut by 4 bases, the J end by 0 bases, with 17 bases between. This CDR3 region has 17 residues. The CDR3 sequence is CASSLGFPAASTDTQYF. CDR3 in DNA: TGTGCCAGCTCACTAGGTTTCCCGGCGGCTAGCACAGATACGCAGTATTTT.

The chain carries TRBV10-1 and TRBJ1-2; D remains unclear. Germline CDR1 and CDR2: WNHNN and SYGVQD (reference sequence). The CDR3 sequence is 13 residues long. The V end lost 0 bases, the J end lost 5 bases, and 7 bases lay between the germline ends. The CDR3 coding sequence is TGCGCCAGCAGTGAGTCGACGGAGTATGGCTACACCTTC. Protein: CASSESTEYGYTF.

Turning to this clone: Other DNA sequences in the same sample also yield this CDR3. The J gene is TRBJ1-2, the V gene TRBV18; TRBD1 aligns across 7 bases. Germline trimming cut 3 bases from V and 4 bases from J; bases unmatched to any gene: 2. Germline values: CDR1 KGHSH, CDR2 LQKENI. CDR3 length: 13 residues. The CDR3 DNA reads TGTGCCAGCTCACCGGGACAGCCCTATGGCTACACCTTC. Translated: CASSPGQPYGYTF.

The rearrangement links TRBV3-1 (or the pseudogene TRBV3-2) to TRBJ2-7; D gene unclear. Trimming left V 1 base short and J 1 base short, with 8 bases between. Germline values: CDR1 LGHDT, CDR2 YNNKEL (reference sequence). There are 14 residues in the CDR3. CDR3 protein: CASSQAARSYEQYF. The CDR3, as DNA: TGTGCCAGCAGCCAAGCGGCCAGGTCCTACGAGCAGTACTTC.

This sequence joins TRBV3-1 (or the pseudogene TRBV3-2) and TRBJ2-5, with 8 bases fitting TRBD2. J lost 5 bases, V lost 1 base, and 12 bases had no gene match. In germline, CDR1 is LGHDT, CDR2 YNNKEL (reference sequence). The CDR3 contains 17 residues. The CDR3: CASSQGGSGAPWETQYF. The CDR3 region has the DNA TGTGCCAGCAGCCAAGGTGGTAGCGGGGCGCCTTGGGAGACCCAGTACTTC.

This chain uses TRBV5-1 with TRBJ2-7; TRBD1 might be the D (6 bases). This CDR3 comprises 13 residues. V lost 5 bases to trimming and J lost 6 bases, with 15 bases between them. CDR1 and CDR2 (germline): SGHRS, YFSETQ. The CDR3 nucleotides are TGCGCCAGCAGTCTGGGGGCGGCGGGCGAGCAGTACTTC. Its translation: CASSLGAAGEQYF.

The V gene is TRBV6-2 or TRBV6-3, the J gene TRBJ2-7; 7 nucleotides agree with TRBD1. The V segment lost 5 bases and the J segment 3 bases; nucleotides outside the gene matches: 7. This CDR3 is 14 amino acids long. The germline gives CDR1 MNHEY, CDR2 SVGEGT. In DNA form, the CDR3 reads TGTGCCAGCAGTCCCCCCCGGGACAGCTACGAGCAGTACTTC. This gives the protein CASSPPRDSYEQYF.

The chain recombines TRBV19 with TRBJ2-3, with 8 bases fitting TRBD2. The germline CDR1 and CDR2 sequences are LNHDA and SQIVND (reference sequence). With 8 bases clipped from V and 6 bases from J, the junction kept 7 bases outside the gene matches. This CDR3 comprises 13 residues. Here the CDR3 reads CASRGGTRDTQYF. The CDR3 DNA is TGTGCCAGTCGGGGGGGGACCCGGGATACGCAGTATTTT.

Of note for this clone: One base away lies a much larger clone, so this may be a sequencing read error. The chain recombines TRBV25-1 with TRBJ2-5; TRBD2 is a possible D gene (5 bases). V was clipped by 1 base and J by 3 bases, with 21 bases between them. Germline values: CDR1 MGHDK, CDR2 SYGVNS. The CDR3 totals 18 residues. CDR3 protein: CASSEFGWSEWGEETQYF. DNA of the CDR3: TGTGCCAGCAGTGAATTTGGGTGGTCTGAGTGGGGAGAAGAGACCCAGTACTTC.

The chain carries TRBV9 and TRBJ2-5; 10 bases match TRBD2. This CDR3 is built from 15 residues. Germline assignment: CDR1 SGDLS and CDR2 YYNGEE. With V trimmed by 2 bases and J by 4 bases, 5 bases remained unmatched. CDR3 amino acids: CASSVGAGGPETQYF. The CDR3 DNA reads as TGTGCCAGCAGCGTGGGAGCGGGGGGGCCAGAGACCCAGTACTTC.

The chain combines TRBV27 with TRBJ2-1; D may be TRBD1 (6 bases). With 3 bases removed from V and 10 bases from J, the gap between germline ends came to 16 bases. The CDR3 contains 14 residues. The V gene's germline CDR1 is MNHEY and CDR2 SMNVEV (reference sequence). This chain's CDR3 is CASSFGGQGYEQFF. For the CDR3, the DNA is TGTGCCAGCAGTTTTGGGGGTCAGGGGTACGAGCAGTTCTTC.

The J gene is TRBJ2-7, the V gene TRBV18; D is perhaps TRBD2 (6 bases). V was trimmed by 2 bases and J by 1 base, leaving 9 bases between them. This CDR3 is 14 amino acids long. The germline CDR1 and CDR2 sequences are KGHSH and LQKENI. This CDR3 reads CASSPGGESYEQYF. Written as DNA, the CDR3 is TGTGCCAGCTCACCAGGAGGGGAATCCTACGAGCAGTACTTC.

Here the CDR3 reads CASSLPLTDEHGYTF. The CDR3 DNA reads TGTGCCAGCAGCTTACCGCTTACAGACGAACATGGCTACACCTTC. This chain connects TRBV7-2 to TRBJ1-2; no clear D gene. Germline loops: CDR1 SGHTA, CDR2 FQGNSA. The CDR3 totals 15 residues. The V gene lost 2 bases and the J gene lost 6 bases, with 16 bases spanning the gap.